Following are 8 T cell receptor beta chains from one sample sequenced in a study of lymphopenia after photon versus proton radiotherapy. Using immunoSEQ multiplex PCR, the repertoire was profiled, and TCRdb retains in-frame clones only, with some absent. The sample has 150,000 to 200,000 clones; around nine tenths are singletons. Here the sequenced sample was peripheral blood, taken from a patient treated with photon-based radiotherapy. The receptors shown here come from a man in his fifties or sixties with gastric cancer.

The chain joins TRBV10-3 to TRBJ2-3; 9 bases line up with TRBD2. The CDR3 consists of 14 residues. CDR1 is ENHRY and CDR2 is SYGVKD in the germline V gene. The ends lost 10 bases at V and 1 base at J; junction bases unmatched: 6. The CDR3 nucleotides read TGTGCCACTCAGGTAGCGGGAGGCACAGATACGCAGTATTTT. Protein: CATQVAGGTDTQYF.

The chain uses TRBV7-8 and TRBJ1-1; tentatively, D is TRBD1 (6 bases). Germline CDR1 reads SGHVS; CDR2 reads FQNEAQ. This CDR3 is 14 amino acids long. The V gene lost 5 bases and the J gene lost 1 base, with 11 bases spanning the gap. The CDR3 DNA follows: TGTGCCAGCAGCCGAGGACAGACGAACACTGAAGCTTTCTTT. Protein: CASSRGQTNTEAFF.

The rearrangement uses TRBV5-6 and TRBJ1-1, with a weak D call TRBD1 (6 bases). Trimming removed 2 bases at V and 8 bases at J, with 19 bases between. Germline lookup yields CDR1 SGHDT and CDR2 YYEEEE. There are 15 residues in the CDR3. In nucleotides, the CDR3 is TGTGCCAGCAGCTTCACTCCGGGACAACCCGTAGAAGCTTTCTTT. Amino acid sequence: CASSFTPGQPVEAFF.

The chain uses TRBV4-1 and TRBJ2-5; TRBD2 is a possible D gene (5 bases). V lost 4 bases to trimming and J lost 5 bases, with 8 bases between them. This CDR3 spans 12 amino acids. From germline, CDR1 is MGHRA and CDR2 YSYEKL. The CDR3 bases are TGCGCCAGCAGCCTGCGAGGGGAGACCCAGTACTTC. This codes for CASSLRGETQYF.

Notes on this clone: Other DNA sequences in this sample translate to the same CDR3. The V call is TRBV30, the J call TRBJ1-1, with no clear D. Looked up from germline, CDR1 is GTSNPN and CDR2 is SVGIG (reference sequence). The CDR3 is made up of 11 amino acids. Trimming left V 2 bases short and J 8 bases short, with 9 bases between. In DNA, the CDR3 is TGTGCCTGGAGTCCGACAAGGGAAGCTTTCTTT. Protein sequence: CAWSPTREAFF. The complete variable domain, with remaining parts taken from reference TRBV30 and TRBJ1-1, reads SQTIHQWPATLVQPVGSPLSLECTVEGTSNPNLYWYRQAAGRGLQLLFYSVGIGQISSEVPQNLSASRPQDRQFILSSKKLLLSDSGFYLCAWSPTREAFFGQGTRLTVV.

This sequence joins TRBV9 and TRBJ1-1; D is undetermined. Trimming stripped 2 bases from V and 4 bases from J, with 12 bases between. The CDR3 has 14 residues. Germline V gives CDR1 SGDLS, CDR2 YYNGEE. Here the CDR3 reads CASSVQVKGTEAFF. CDR3 nucleotides: TGTGCCAGCAGCGTCCAGGTTAAGGGCACTGAAGCTTTCTTT.

The rearrangement joins TRBV29-1 to TRBJ1-3, with D hard to call. The germline V and J ends were trimmed by 1 base and 1 base, with 8 bases remaining between them. The CDR3 covers 14 residues. CDR1 and CDR2 (germline): SQVTM, ANQGSEA. The chain's CDR3 is CSVEGGRSGNTIYF. In DNA, the CDR3 is TGCAGCGTTGAAGGGGGTAGGTCTGGAAACACCATATATTTT.

This chain connects TRBV28 to TRBJ2-7, with D uncertain. Germline V gene data show CDR1 as MDHEN and CDR2 as SYDVKM. The CDR3 has 11 amino acids. V lost 2 bases to trimming and J lost 7 bases, with 6 bases between them. CDR3 loop: CASSLRWEQYF. CDR3 bases: TGTGCCAGCAGTTTACGGTGGGAGCAGTACTTC. The complete variable domain, with remaining parts taken from reference TRBV28 and TRBJ2-7, reads DVKVTQSSRYLVKRTGEKVFLECVQDMDHENMFWYRQDPGLGLRLIYFSYDVKMKEKGDIPEGYSVSREKKERFSLILESASTNQTSMYLCASSLRWEQYFGPGTRLTVT.